Sequencing of this TCR beta chain was carried out in a study of beta chain features in type 1 diabetes (dated by TCRdb to 2017 to 2018). About the full investigation: No differences in mean age, gender distribution, total cell number or subset yield were found between patients and healthy donors. Naive and central memory subsets were obtained from all 30 or so donors, but regulatory and stem cell-like memory subsets were isolated from only 8 patients and roughly eight healthy donors. The study compared TCRB repertoires of sorted circulating CD4+ T cell subsets between recently diagnosed type 1 diabetes patients and matched healthy donors. A total of around 110,000,000 sorted cells were examined across all samples, and a strong correlation was observed between cell number per subset and RNA yield. On the study overall, not on this receptor specifically: HLA sub-analyses involved small numbers of individuals, so any influence of HLA type on TCRB rearrangement remained unresolved. Naive, central memory and regulatory TCRB repertoires appeared more similar among patients than among healthy donors. Because cDNA rather than genomic DNA was sequenced, highly expressing activated cells could have been over-represented, although no difference in activation and CD3 levels was found between groups. Shorter templates might be favored by PCR, yet because patient and control samples were amplified and corrected together, any such skew would affect both groups equally. At VDJ recombination sites, type 1 diabetes patients had fewer insertions and more deleted nucleotides, which implies abnormalities in thymic rearrangement. In all four CD4+ subsets, TCRB CDR3 length was moderately but significantly shorter in type 1 diabetes patients.

The entire isolated RNA was reverse transcribed using the High Capacity cDNA Reverse Transcription Kit, and thus expressed TCRB transcripts were sequenced. Deep immunoSEQ sequencing was performed on naive, central memory and regulatory T cell samples, with an average of roughly 3.6 million total reads per sample. After sorted cells were lysed in RLT buffer, RNA was extracted with DNase-treated RNeasy Micro or Mini kits, with the choice depending on cell number. Each cell subset was processed separately to prevent cross-contamination, with patient and healthy donor samples processed together. Using the immunoSEQ multiplex PCR, TCRB sequences were amplified from cDNA into 87-bp fragments spanning the CDR3 region. The amplicons were sequenced using the Illumina HiSeq platform. Processing in the source paper ran as follows. Synthetic template baselines were used to correct PCR bias computationally, reads within Hamming distance 2 were collapsed, and singletons that could not be merged were discarded. By aligning reads against IMGT, V, D and J genes, CDR3 length, and insertions or deletions at six rearrangement sites were assigned. Within each subset, clonotype counts were normalized to sorted cell number, and only after that were true diversity and Gini coefficients computed with the tcR R package. The overlap coefficient, calculated on TCRB nucleotide sequences, was used to measure repertoire sharing. This is the immuneACCESS table as TCRdb keeps it, with only in-frame sequences that have V and J called. A part of the clones is gone; compared with another copy, unresolved V genes explain less than half, and the rest is unexplained. V and J calls and clone size follow that table, whereas D and trimming were derived from the DNA. Here the sample has tens of thousands of clones; 60% to 75% occur a single time. The ten largest make up around 1.8% of the sample.

Of note for this clone: No cognate antigen has been identified for it. Base qualities were left out, and no much larger clone turns up one base away.

The CDR3 spans 13 residues, from the cysteine through the phenylalanine. Only CDR3 DNA remains: 39 bases, in frame from the first base. CDR1 and CDR2, per the germline V gene, are SGHDN and FVKESK. V sheds 2 bases and J sheds 12 bases, leaving 14 bases between their ends. A single peripheral blood draw of about 116 mL on average was collected from each donor into heparinised tubes. A BD FACSAria II and a panel including CD45RO, CCR7, CD25, CD127, CD95 and CD27 were used to sort naive, central memory, regulatory and stem cell-like memory CD4+ T cells. All sorted populations exceeded 95% purity. PBMCs were separated immediately by Lymphoprep density gradient centrifugation and were stained directly, without being cultured. Samples were stained and sorted in pairs, with one healthy donor and one patient per experiment, so that batch effects were minimized.

This chain is built from TRBV14 and TRBJ2-1; too little of a D gene remains to name it. The source is a man aged 25 to 40 with type 1 diabetes. Some clones in this sample may be carry-over from other donors' samples. Sequencing input: Tregs from blood. The meaning of the sample's cell subset or site label: regulatory CD4+ T cells. The CDR3 is CASSQHLSGAQFF. The bases read TGTGCCAGCAGCCAACATCTATCCGGTGCGCAGTTCTTC.